This T cell receptor (beta chain) originates from a study of shared clonotypes between healthy human individuals. Splitting the CD4+ cells yielded a CD45RA+ naive subset and a CD45RA-negative memory subset. Approximately 210 ng DNA, 30,000 or so T cell genomes, went into each sorted-subset replicate PCR. Libraries were prepared by immunoSEQ multiplex PCR; TCRdb keeps only in-frame clonotypes and omits some of them. The sample lists more than 2,000,000 clones, 85% to 95% seen once, with around 0.14% in the top ten. The length of the CDR3 is 11 residues. V lost 4 bases and J 4 bases, leaving 7 bases between the germline ends. Looked up from germline, CDR1 is GTSNPN and CDR2 is SVGIG (reference sequence).

The sequence came from a man younger than 30 in good health. Sequenced material: naive CD4+ T cells sorted from blood. Subset indicated: CD45RA+ positively selected. This chain connects TRBV30 to TRBJ1-1; no reliable D call. The CDR3 DNA reads TGTGCCTGGATTAGGGTCACTGAAGCTTTCTTT. This translates into CAWIRVTEAFF.